This T cell receptor beta chain was sequenced for a study of response to subunit inactivated influenza vaccine. In its sample, this clonotype was seen a few times. What it recognizes is unknown. TCRdb recomputed calls from the RT-PCR reads with MiXCR, one row per CDR3 protein. Of about 500,000 distinct CDR3 sequences in the sample, approximately 7.8% were seen once. CDR1 is MNHEY and CDR2 is SMNVEV in the germline V gene (reference sequence). The CDR3 length is 15 residues. V shed 5 bases and J shed 7 bases, with 21 bases lying between them. Study results and limitations: Each seasonal influenza vaccination, the authors suggested, recruits few new T cells.

Specimen: PBMCs from blood, collected roughly 24 months after vaccination. The clonotype was recovered from a man between 45 and 75 years old who received an inactivated influenza vaccine. The chain joins TRBV27 to TRBJ2-7; possibly TRBD1 for D (6 bases). CDR3 DNA sequence: TGTGCCAGCAGTCCAACTACGACAGGAATTGGAGAGCAGTACTTC. It codes for CASSPTTTGIGEQYF.